The 21 T cell receptor beta chains reported below all come from one sample, sequenced in a study of control samples from healthy donors and cancer patients. Profiled with immunoSEQ multiplex PCR; TCRdb holds only in-frame clones, not every one. The sample records under 75,000 clones, roughly 85% being singletons. Sequencing used blood. All receptors come from a man aged 40-49 years in good health.

Turning to this clone: At one of its ends the junction is not consistent with the germline gene, which may arise from a read error. The rearrangement uses TRBV12-3 or TRBV12-4 and TRBJ1-1; D remains ambiguous. This CDR3 is 8 amino acids long. This CDR3 reads CASSPQIF. CDR3 nucleotides: TGTGCCAGCAGCCCGCAAATCTTT.

The chain is built from TRBV11-3 and TRBJ1-6, with D tentatively TRBD1 (5 bases). The CDR3 covers 15 residues. The germline V gene encodes CDR1 SGHNT and CDR2 YENEEA. Trimming stripped 1 base from V and 7 bases from J, with 11 bases between. CDR3: CASSLGGVGNSPLHF. The CDR3 DNA follows: TGTGCCAGCAGCTTAGGAGGGGTAGGAAATTCACCCCTCCACTTT.

This clone is categorized as medium-sized. This chain uses TRBV7-6 with TRBJ2-2; D is perhaps TRBD1 (5 bases). This CDR3 spans 16 amino acids. V shed 4 bases and J shed 0 bases, with 12 bases lying between them. Germline lookup yields CDR1 SGHVS and CDR2 FNYEAQ. CDR3 DNA sequence: TGTGCCAGCAGCTCCAGACAGACCGCGAACACCGGGGAGCTGTTTTTT. This sequence encodes CASSSRQTANTGELFF.

This clone is judged medium-sized (0.01 to 0.1%). The chain is built from TRBV7-8 and TRBJ2-5; 10 bases agree with TRBD1. J lost 1 base, V lost 5 bases, and 4 bases had no gene match. The length of the CDR3 is 15 residues. Germline assignment: CDR1 SGHVS and CDR2 FQNEAQ. The CDR3 sequence: CASSRGTGAQETQYF. CDR3 sequence (DNA): TGTGCCAGCAGCCGTGGGACAGGGGCCCAAGAGACCCAGTACTTC.

CDR3 protein: CASSLPDRTGGAFF. In DNA form, the CDR3 reads TGTGCCAGCAGCTTACCGGACAGAACAGGGGGCGCTTTCTTT. The chain joins TRBV7-2 to TRBJ1-1; TRBD1 matches at 9 bases. The CDR3 extends over 14 amino acids. The V segment lost 2 bases and the J segment 11 bases; nucleotides outside the gene matches: 9. The V gene's germline CDR1 is SGHTA and CDR2 FQGNSA.

This clone appeared once. The rearrangement joins TRBV30 to TRBJ1-6; TRBD1 aligns across 7 bases. V was clipped by 4 bases and J by 1 base; unmatched bases: 10. Germline V gives CDR1 GTSNPN, CDR2 SVGIG (reference sequence). This CDR3 region has 17 residues. CDR3 sequence reads: CAWTQTSGGSYNSPLHF. The CDR3 coding sequence is TGTGCCTGGACCCAAACATCAGGGGGTTCCTATAATTCACCCCTCCACTTT.

The V gene is TRBV3-1 (or the pseudogene TRBV3-2), the J gene TRBJ2-2; the D is unclear. The V gene's germline CDR1 is LGHDT and CDR2 YNNKEL (reference sequence). The length of the CDR3 is 17 residues. V was cut by 0 bases and J by 1 base, with 12 bases left in between. The CDR3 DNA sequence: TGTGCCAGCAGCCAAGATCGAACGGAATGGAACACCGGGGAGCTGTTTTTT. As protein: CASSQDRTEWNTGELFF.

The rearrangement links TRBV6-2 or TRBV6-3 to TRBJ2-2; 7 bases align to TRBD2. Germline V gene lookup returns CDR1 MNHEY and CDR2 SVGEGT. Germline trimming cut 2 bases from V and 8 bases from J; bases unmatched to any gene: 5. CDR3 length equals 14 residues. The CDR3 spells CASSYSGNVGELFF. The CDR3 nucleotides are TGTGCCAGCAGTTACAGCGGGAATGTAGGGGAGCTGTTTTTT.

This rearrangement joins TRBV5-4 to TRBJ2-7; 13 bases fit TRBD2. Germline CDR1 SGHNT, CDR2 YYREEE (reference sequence). J lost 4 bases, V lost 3 bases, and 10 bases had no gene match. CDR3 length: 17 residues. The CDR3 sequence: CASSSGLAGALSYEQYF. The CDR3 DNA reads TGTGCCAGCAGCTCCGGACTAGCGGGAGCCCTGTCATACGAGCAGTACTTC.

The chain has TRBV28 and TRBJ1-1; D unclear. The length of the CDR3 is 14 residues. Trimming took off 4 bases at V and 1 base at J, with 10 bases between the two ends. The germline gives CDR1 MDHEN, CDR2 SYDVKM. In nucleotides, the CDR3 is TGTGCCAGCAGTTCCCTTGACGGGAACACTGAAGCTTTCTTT. Translation: CASSSLDGNTEAFF.

The chain couples TRBV7-8 to TRBJ1-5; D ambiguous. CDR3 length: 14 amino acids. In germline, CDR1 is SGHVS, CDR2 FQNEAQ. The ends were cut back, 5 bases at V and 1 base at J, with 9 bases in the middle. CDR3 loop: CASSAIRSNQPQHF. CDR3 DNA sequence: TGTGCCAGCAGCGCGATAAGGAGCAATCAGCCCCAGCATTTT.

The chain carries TRBV4-2 and TRBJ1-5, with no clear D. This CDR3 comprises 13 residues. Trimming pared 2 bases from V and 5 bases from J, leaving 7 bases between. Looked up from germline, CDR1 is LGHNA and CDR2 is YNFKEQ. This CDR3 reads CASSQTVDQPQHF. CDR3 bases: TGTGCCAGCAGCCAAACAGTGGATCAGCCCCAGCATTTT.

The V and J genes are TRBV7-2 and TRBJ1-1, with D possibly being TRBD1 (6 bases). Germline V gene lookup returns CDR1 SGHTA and CDR2 FQGNSA. Between the trimmed V and J ends, which lost 3 bases and 1 base, there was a span of 12 bases. The CDR3 contains 15 residues. Here the CDR3 reads CASSFVGAKNTEAFF. The CDR3 nucleotides are TGTGCCAGCAGCTTTGTGGGGGCTAAGAACACTGAAGCTTTCTTT.

With respect to this clone: Other nucleotide sequences from this sample produce the same CDR3. The J gene is TRBJ1-1, the V gene TRBV19, with D unresolved. The CDR3 consists of 14 residues. Trimming took 0 bases from V and 2 from J, leaving 7 bases between them. Per the germline V gene, CDR1 is LNHDA and CDR2 is SQIVND (reference sequence). The CDR3 DNA reads as TGTGCCAGTAGTATAGATAGAGTTAACACTGAAGCTTTCTTT. Amino acids: CASSIDRVNTEAFF.

The chain combines TRBV5-1 with TRBJ2-7, with a weak D call TRBD1 (5 bases). The germline V gene has CDR1 SGHRS and CDR2 YFSETQ. Trimming took 4 bases from V and 0 from J, leaving 17 bases between them. This CDR3 comprises 16 residues. The CDR3 protein is CASSRKDIFSSYEQYF. The CDR3 coding sequence is TGCGCCAGCAGCCGCAAGGACATTTTTAGCTCCTACGAGCAGTACTTC.

This clone has a handful of counts. The CDR3 protein is CASSFRLGYTF. In DNA, the CDR3 is TGTGCCAGCAGCTTCAGGTTGGGCTACACCTTC. The rearrangement joins TRBV5-6 to TRBJ1-2, with unresolved D. The CDR3 contains 11 residues. Germline V gene data show CDR1 as SGHDT and CDR2 as YYEEEE. Trimming shortened V by 2 bases and J by 8 bases, and 7 bases separated the two germline ends.

The chain has TRBV14 and TRBJ1-1; D not certain. The V gene's germline CDR1 is SGHDN and CDR2 FVKESK. The CDR3 runs to 12 residues. Deletions cut 4 bases from V and 6 bases from J, with 9 bases between. The CDR3 nucleotides are TGTGCCAGCAGCCGATCTTCAGCTGAAGCTTTCTTT. The encoded protein is CASSRSSAEAFF.

The chain recombines TRBV5-8 with TRBJ1-3, with a possible D match to TRBD1 (5 bases). The V end was cut by 2 bases, the J end by 0 bases, with 9 bases between. The CDR3 contains 15 residues. Looked up from germline, CDR1 is SGHTS and CDR2 is YDEGEE. CDR3 amino acids: CASSLDSNSGNTIYF. The CDR3 nucleotides read TGTGCCAGCAGCTTAGACAGCAACTCTGGAAACACCATATATTTT. The full variable domain, completed using reference TRBV5-8 and TRBJ1-3, is EAGVTQSPTHLIKTRGQQATLRCSPISGHTSVYWYQQALGLGLQFLLWYDEGEERNRGNFPPRFSGRQFPNYSSELNVNALELEDSALYLCASSLDSNSGNTIYFGEGSWLTVV.

The chain uses TRBV7-2 and TRBJ1-1; tentative D call: TRBD1 (5 bases). CDR3 length: 12 residues. Per germline, CDR1 SGHTA and CDR2 FQGNSA. V lost 4 bases, J lost 10 bases, and 13 bases lay in between. CDR3: CASSYSGGGAFF. CDR3 nucleotide sequence: TGTGCCAGCAGCTATAGCGGCGGGGGAGCTTTCTTT.

The rearrangement links TRBV4-3 to TRBJ2-3; D remains ambiguous. The CDR3 extends over 13 amino acids. Germline V lookup: CDR1 LGHNA, CDR2 YSLEER. Trimming stripped 3 bases from V and 0 bases from J, with 4 bases between. In nucleotides, the CDR3 is TGCGCCAGCAGCCAGTCGAGCACAGATACGCAGTATTTT. Translating it yields CASSQSSTDTQYF.

The chain combines TRBV2 with TRBJ2-1; possible D gene TRBD2, 5 bases. The CDR3 extends over 14 amino acids. V was pared by 6 bases and J by 9 bases, with 18 bases between. The germline CDR1 and CDR2 sequences are SNHLY and FYNNEI. CDR3 sequence: CASRTPMLASEQFF. The CDR3 coding sequence is TGTGCCAGCAGAACCCCCATGCTAGCATCTGAGCAGTTCTTC.